Detailed here is one T cell receptor beta chain. As yet, its antigen is unknown. Compared with germline, one end of the junction differs, possibly owing to a read error. Treg sorting used a CD4+CD25+CD127-/low gate. The CDR3 loop spans 13 amino acids. CDR1 is SQVTM and CDR2 is ANQGSEA in the germline V gene. Notes on the study in general: The TCR gene usage of tumor memory CD4+ T cells clustered together with blood and lymph node memory CD4+ cells and with lymph node naive CD4+ cells. Tumor Treg TCRs overlapped most with tumor naive CD4+ cells.

Constant-region reverse primers amplified full-length variable regions, followed by semi-nested Nested Universal Primer A PCR. MiXCR, run by TCRdb on the 5' RACE reads, gives a single entry per CDR3 protein. Of approximately 40,000 distinct CDR3 sequences listed, roughly a fifth are singletons. Sequencing used Tregs sorted from blood. The chain carries TRBV29-1 and TRBJ1-4; unclear D gene. The receptor comes from a female donor with breast cancer. The CDR3 sequence is CNVEATTDEKLFF. The CDR3, as DNA: TGCAACGTTGAAGCGACGACTGATGAAAAACTGTTTTTT.